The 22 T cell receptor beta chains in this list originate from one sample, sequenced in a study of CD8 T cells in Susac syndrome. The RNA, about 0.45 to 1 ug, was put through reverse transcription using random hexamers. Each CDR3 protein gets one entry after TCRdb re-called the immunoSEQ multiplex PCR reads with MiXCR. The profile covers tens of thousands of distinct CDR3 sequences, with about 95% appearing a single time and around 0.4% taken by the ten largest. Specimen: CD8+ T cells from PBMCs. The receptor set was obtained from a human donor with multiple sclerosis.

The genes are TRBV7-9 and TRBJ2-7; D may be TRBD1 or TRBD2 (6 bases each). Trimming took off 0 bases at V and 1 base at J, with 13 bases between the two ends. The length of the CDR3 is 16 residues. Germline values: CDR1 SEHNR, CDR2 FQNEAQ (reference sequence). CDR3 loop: CASSLAGGESSYEQYF. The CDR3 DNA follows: TGTGCCAGCAGCTTAGCGGGGGGCGAGTCGTCCTACGAGCAGTACTTC. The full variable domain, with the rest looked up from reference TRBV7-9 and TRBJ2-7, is DTGVSQNPRHKITKRGQNVTFRCDPISEHNRLYWYRQTLGQGPEFLTYFQNEAQLEKSRLLSDRFSAERPKGSFSTLEIQRTEQGDSAMYLCASSLAGGESSYEQYFGPGTRLTVT.

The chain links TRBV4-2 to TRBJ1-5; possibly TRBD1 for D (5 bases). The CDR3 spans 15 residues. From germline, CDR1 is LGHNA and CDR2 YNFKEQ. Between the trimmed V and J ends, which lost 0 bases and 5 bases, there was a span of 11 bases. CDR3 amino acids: CASSQEVGGDQPQHF. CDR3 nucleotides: TGTGCCAGCAGCCAAGAGGTGGGGGGGGATCAGCCCCAGCATTTT.

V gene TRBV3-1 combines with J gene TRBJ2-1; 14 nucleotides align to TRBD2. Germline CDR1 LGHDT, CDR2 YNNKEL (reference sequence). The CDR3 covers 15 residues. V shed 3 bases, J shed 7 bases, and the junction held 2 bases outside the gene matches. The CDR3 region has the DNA TGTGCCAGCAGCCAGGGACTAGCGGGAGTTAATGAGCAGTTCTTC. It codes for CASSQGLAGVNEQFF.

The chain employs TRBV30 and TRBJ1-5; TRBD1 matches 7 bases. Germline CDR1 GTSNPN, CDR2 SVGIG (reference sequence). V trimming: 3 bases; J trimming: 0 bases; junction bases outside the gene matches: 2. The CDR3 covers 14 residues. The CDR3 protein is CAWSQGDSNQPQHF. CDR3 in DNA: TGTGCCTGGAGCCAGGGGGATAGCAATCAGCCCCAGCATTTT.

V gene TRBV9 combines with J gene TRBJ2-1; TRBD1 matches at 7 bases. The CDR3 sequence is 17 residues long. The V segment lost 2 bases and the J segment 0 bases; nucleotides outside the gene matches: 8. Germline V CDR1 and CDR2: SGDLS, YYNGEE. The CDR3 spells CASSVRQGHSSYNEQFF. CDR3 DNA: TGTGCCAGCAGCGTGAGACAGGGCCATAGCTCCTACAATGAGCAGTTCTTC. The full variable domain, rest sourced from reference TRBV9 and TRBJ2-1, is DSGVTQTPKHLITATGQRVTLRCSPRSGDLSVYWYQQSLDQGLQFLIQYYNGEERAKGNILERFSAQQFPDLHSELNLSSLELGDSALYFCASSVRQGHSSYNEQFFGPGTRLTVL.

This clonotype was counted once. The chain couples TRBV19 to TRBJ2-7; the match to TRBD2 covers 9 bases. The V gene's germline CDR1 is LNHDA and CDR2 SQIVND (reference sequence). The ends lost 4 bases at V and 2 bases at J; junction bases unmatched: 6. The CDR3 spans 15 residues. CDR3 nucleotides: TGTGCCAGTAGTACGACGTCTAGCGGGACCTACGAGCAGTACTTC. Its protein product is CASSTTSSGTYEQYF.

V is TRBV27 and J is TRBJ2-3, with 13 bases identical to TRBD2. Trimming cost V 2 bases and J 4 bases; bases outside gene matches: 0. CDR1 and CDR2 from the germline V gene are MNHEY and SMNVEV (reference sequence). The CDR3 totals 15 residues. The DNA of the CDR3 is TGTGCCAGCAGTTTAGGACTAGCGGGAGCAGATACGCAGTATTTT. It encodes CASSLGLAGADTQYF.

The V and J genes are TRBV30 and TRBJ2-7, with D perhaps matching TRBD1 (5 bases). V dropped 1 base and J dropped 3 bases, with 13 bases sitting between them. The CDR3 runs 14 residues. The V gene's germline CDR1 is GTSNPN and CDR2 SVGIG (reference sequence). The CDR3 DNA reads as TGTGCCTGGAGTGACGTAGGGGTGATCTACGAGCAGTACTTC. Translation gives CAWSDVGVIYEQYF.

CDR3 in DNA: TGTGCCAGTAGCATGCGACAGACCCATGAGCAGTTCTTC. Translation gives CASSMRQTHEQFF. The rearrangement links TRBV19 to TRBJ2-1; D may be TRBD1 (5 bases). Looked up from germline, CDR1 is LNHDA and CDR2 is SQIVND (reference sequence). V was pared by 6 bases and J by 8 bases, with 14 bases between. The CDR3 consists of 13 residues.

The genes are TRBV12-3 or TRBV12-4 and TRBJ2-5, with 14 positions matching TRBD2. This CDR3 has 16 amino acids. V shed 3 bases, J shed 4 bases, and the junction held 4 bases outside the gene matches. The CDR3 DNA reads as TGTGCCAGCAGTTTGACTAGCGGGAGGGGATCAGAGACCCAGTACTTC. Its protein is CASSLTSGRGSETQYF.

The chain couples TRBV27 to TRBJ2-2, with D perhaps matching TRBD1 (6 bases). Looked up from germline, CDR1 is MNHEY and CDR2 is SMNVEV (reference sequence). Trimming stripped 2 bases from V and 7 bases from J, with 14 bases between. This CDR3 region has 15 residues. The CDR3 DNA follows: TGTGCCAGCAGTTTAATAGTACAGGGCGTCGGGGAGCTGTTTTTT. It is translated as CASSLIVQGVGELFF.

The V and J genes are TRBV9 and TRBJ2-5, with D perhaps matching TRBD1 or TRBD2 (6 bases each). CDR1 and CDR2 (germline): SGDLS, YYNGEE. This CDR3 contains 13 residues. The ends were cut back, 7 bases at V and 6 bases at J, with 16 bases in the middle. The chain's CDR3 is CASGPGAGKTQYF. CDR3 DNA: TGTGCCAGCGGGCCAGGGGCGGGGAAGACCCAGTACTTC. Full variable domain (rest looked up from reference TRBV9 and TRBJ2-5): DSGVTQTPKHLITATGQRVTLRCSPRSGDLSVYWYQQSLDQGLQFLIQYYNGEERAKGNILERFSAQQFPDLHSELNLSSLELGDSALYFCASGPGAGKTQYFGPGTRLLVL.

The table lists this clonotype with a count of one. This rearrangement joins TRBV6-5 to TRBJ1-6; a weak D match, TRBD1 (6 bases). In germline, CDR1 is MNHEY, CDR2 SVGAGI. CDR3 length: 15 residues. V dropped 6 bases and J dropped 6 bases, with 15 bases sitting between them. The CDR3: CASRTTGQFNSPLHF. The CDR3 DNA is TGTGCCAGCAGAACCACCGGACAGTTTAATTCACCCCTCCACTTT.

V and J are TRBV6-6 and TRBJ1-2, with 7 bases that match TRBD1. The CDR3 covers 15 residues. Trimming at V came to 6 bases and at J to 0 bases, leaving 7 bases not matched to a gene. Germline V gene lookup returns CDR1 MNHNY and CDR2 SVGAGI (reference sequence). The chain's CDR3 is CASSPQGTSNYGYTF. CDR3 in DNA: TGTGCCAGCAGCCCACAGGGGACATCTAACTATGGCTACACCTTC.

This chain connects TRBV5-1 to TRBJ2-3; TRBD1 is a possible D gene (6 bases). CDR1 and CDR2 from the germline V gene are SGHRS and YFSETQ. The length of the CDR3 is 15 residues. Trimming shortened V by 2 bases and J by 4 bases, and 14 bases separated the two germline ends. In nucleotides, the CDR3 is TGCGCCAGCAGCTTACAGGGTGAAAGTTCAGATACGCAGTATTTT. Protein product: CASSLQGESSDTQYF.

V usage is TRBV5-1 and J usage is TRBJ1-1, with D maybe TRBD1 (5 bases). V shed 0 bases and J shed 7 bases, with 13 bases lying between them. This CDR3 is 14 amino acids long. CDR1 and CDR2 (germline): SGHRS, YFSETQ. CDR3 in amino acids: CASSLEGRGGEAFF. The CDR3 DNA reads TGCGCCAGCAGCTTGGAAGGCCGGGGCGGTGAAGCTTTCTTT.

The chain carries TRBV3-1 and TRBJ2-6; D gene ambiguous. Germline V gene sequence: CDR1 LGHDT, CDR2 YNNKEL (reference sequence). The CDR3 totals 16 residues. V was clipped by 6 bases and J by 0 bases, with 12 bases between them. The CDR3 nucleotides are TGTGCCAGCAGTCGATACCCGCGCTCTGGGGCCAACGTCCTGACTTTC. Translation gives CASSRYPRSGANVLTF.

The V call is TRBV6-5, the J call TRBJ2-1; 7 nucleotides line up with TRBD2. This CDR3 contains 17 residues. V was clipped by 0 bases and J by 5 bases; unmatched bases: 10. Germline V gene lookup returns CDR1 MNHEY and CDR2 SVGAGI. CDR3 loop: CASSYSSEAGVDNEQFF. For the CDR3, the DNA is TGTGCCAGCAGTTACTCCTCAGAGGCGGGGGTAGACAATGAGCAGTTCTTC.

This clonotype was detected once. DNA of the CDR3: TGTGCCAGCAGTTTATCGGGGGCCCACGAGCAGTACTTC. It is translated as CASSLSGAHEQYF. The chain couples TRBV27 to TRBJ2-7, with D tentatively TRBD1 (6 bases). Germline-derived CDR1 and CDR2 are MNHEY and SMNVEV (reference sequence). Between the trimmed V and J ends, which lost 0 bases and 5 bases, there was a span of 8 bases. The CDR3 loop spans 13 amino acids.

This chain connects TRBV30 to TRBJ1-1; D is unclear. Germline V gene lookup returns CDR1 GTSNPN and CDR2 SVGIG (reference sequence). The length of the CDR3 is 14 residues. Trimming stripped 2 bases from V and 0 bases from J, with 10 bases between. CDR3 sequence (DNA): TGTGCCTGGAGTATATCCCGGATGAACACTGAAGCTTTCTTT. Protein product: CAWSISRMNTEAFF.

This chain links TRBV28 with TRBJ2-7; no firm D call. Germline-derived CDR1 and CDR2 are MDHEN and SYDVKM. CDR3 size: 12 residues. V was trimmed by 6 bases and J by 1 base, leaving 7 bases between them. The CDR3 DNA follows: TGTGCCAGCAGGGACGGATCCTACGAGCAGTACTTC. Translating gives CASRDGSYEQYF.

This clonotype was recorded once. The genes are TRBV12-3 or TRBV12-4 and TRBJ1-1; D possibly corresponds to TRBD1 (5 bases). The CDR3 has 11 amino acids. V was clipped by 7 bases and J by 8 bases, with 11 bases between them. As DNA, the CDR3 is TGTGCCAGCACCCCGGGACGGGAAGCTTTCTTT. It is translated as CASTPGREAFF.